These 10 T cell receptor beta chains were all obtained from the same sample, sequenced in a study of control samples from healthy donors and cancer patients. Generated by immunoSEQ multiplex PCR, the TCRdb table keeps only in-frame clones and is missing some. The sample lists about 86,000 clones; over 85% were seen once. What was sequenced was blood. These receptors were collected from a woman aged 25 to 39 in good health.

J is TRBJ1-1 and V is TRBV9; D call uncertain. The V gene lost 4 bases and the J gene lost 9 bases, with 19 bases spanning the gap. CDR3 length: 14 amino acids. The germline V gene has CDR1 SGDLS and CDR2 YYNGEE. In nucleotides, the CDR3 is TGTGCCAGCAGCAAAGAGGGAGGGATTGGGAAAGCTTTCTTT. Translated, it gives CASSKEGGIGKAFF.

This clone was recorded only once. The CDR3 DNA reads TGCAGCGTTGAAGAGGATGGCTACACCTTC. Its translation: CSVEEDGYTF. The chain joins TRBV29-1 to TRBJ1-2; D is uncertain. The CDR3 has 10 amino acids. V lost 0 bases and J lost 6, with 2 bases in between. Germline CDR1 is SQVTM and CDR2 is ANQGSEA.

The rearrangement joins TRBV18 to TRBJ1-1; D remains ambiguous. Germline loops: CDR1 KGHSH, CDR2 LQKENI. Trimming cost V 6 bases and J 2 bases, with 13 bases left between them. The CDR3 consists of 14 residues. As DNA, the CDR3 is TGTGCCAGCTCCCCCCGCAATATAAACACTGAAGCTTTCTTT. Amino acid sequence: CASSPRNINTEAFF.

V is TRBV2 and J is TRBJ1-2; D is uncertain. Germline assignment: CDR1 SNHLY and CDR2 FYNNEI. The CDR3 runs to 12 residues. Trimming pared 8 bases from V and 7 bases from J, leaving 14 bases between. CDR3 amino acids: CASDNTVVGYTF. The CDR3 bases are TGTGCCAGCGATAATACAGTTGTTGGCTACACCTTC.

The rearrangement links TRBV28 to TRBJ2-2; maybe TRBD2 (6 bases). The CDR3 covers 15 residues. Germline V lookup: CDR1 MDHEN, CDR2 SYDVKM. The V gene lost 6 bases and the J gene lost 5 bases, with 16 bases spanning the gap. The CDR3 region is CASSPPGTYTGELFF. The CDR3 DNA is TGTGCCAGCAGCCCCCCGGGGACTTATACCGGGGAGCTGTTTTTT. The variable domain in full, with the rest retrieved from reference TRBV28 and TRBJ2-2, is DVKVTQSSRYLVKRTGEKVFLECVQDMDHENMFWYRQDPGLGLRLIYFSYDVKMKEKGDIPEGYSVSREKKERFSLILESASTNQTSMYLCASSPPGTYTGELFFGEGSRLTVL.

The J gene is TRBJ1-1, the V gene TRBV2, with D hard to call. Germline V gene sequence: CDR1 SNHLY, CDR2 FYNNEI. V shed 8 bases and J shed 1 base, with 5 bases lying between them. The CDR3 extends over 11 amino acids. The CDR3 DNA is TGTGCCAGCGTGGAGAACACTGAAGCTTTCTTT. Its protein product is CASVENTEAFF.

The chain uses TRBV28 and TRBJ1-5; D perhaps matches TRBD1 (5 bases). The CDR3 totals 17 residues. The V end was cut by 5 bases, the J end by 10 bases, with 27 bases between. Per the germline V gene, CDR1 is MDHEN and CDR2 is SYDVKM. The CDR3 here is CASSPWSRGIPFFPQHF. Written as DNA, the CDR3 is TGTGCCAGCAGTCCGTGGTCTAGGGGAATCCCTTTTTTTCCCCAGCATTTT.

The chain carries TRBV2 and TRBJ1-1; D remains ambiguous. V shed 2 bases and J shed 1 base, with 11 bases lying between them. Germline V gene lookup returns CDR1 SNHLY and CDR2 FYNNEI. The CDR3 contains 15 residues. Written as DNA, the CDR3 is TGTGCCAGCAGTGAATCCGGGTTTGGGAACACTGAAGCTTTCTTT. It codes for CASSESGFGNTEAFF.

The chain is built from TRBV13 and TRBJ2-3, with D tentatively TRBD2 (6 bases). V was pared by 6 bases and J by 1 base, with 11 bases between. Germline V lookup: CDR1 PRHDT, CDR2 FYEKMQ (reference sequence). The CDR3 runs to 14 residues. Here the CDR3 reads CASRGTGGTDTQYF. The DNA for the CDR3 is TGTGCCAGCAGAGGTACGGGAGGCACAGATACGCAGTATTTT. Looking up the rest from reference TRBV13 and TRBJ2-3 gives the full variable domain: AAGVIQSPRHLIKEKRETATLKCYPIPRHDTVYWYQQGPGQDPQFLISFYEKMQSDKGSIPDRFSAQQFSDYHSELNMSSLELGDSALYFCASRGTGGTDTQYFGPGTRLTVL.

This chain links TRBV10-3 with TRBJ1-1; D possibly corresponds to TRBD1 (5 bases). Trimming stripped 3 bases from V and 0 bases from J, with 11 bases between. This CDR3 has 15 amino acids. Germline CDR1 is ENHRY and CDR2 is SYGVKD. The CDR3 DNA sequence: TGTGCCATCAGTGACCCCAGACAGATGAACACTGAAGCTTTCTTT. This encodes CAISDPRQMNTEAFF.